Below are 20 T cell receptor beta chains sequenced from a single sample in a study of T cell responses to AZD1222 COVID-19 vaccine. Sequencing was performed with immunoSEQ multiplex PCR; in TCRdb, only in-frame clones are kept and a portion is missing. The sample lists 97,000 or so clones; roughly 80% were seen once. The sample consisted of peripheral blood, taken on day 0 of AZD1222 vaccination. The receptors here all came from an adult in good health.

The V call is TRBV20-1, the J call TRBJ2-7; D gene ambiguous. Per germline, CDR1 DFQATT and CDR2 SNEGSKA (reference sequence). There are 11 residues in the CDR3. V gave up 4 bases and J gave up 0 bases, with 4 bases separating them. The CDR3 sequence: CSATSSYEQYF. In DNA form, the CDR3 reads TGCAGTGCTACATCCTCCTACGAGCAGTACTTC.

V and J are TRBV2 and TRBJ2-5, with D perhaps matching TRBD1 (6 bases). The germline gives CDR1 SNHLY, CDR2 FYNNEI. The CDR3 extends over 13 amino acids. V lost 5 bases to trimming and J lost 2 bases, with 9 bases between them. In nucleotides, the CDR3 is TGTGCCAGCAGTAGGGGACATCAAGAGACCCAGTACTTC. Encoded protein: CASSRGHQETQYF. The full variable domain, its missing parts supplied by reference TRBV2 and TRBJ2-5, is EPEVTQTPSHQVTQMGQEVILRCVPISNHLYFYWYRQILGQKVEFLVSFYNNEISEKSEIFDDQFSVERPDGSNFTLKIRSTKLEDSAMYFCASSRGHQETQYFGPGTRLLVL.

The chain combines TRBV15 with TRBJ1-4; tentatively, D is TRBD1 (5 bases). The CDR3 spans 17 residues. V was shortened by 3 bases and J by 0 bases, with 14 bases between the two germline ends. CDR1 LNHNV and CDR2 YYDKDF come from the germline V gene (reference sequence). CDR3 bases: TGTGCCACCAGCAGGGGCGGGGGAAAAGCAACTAATGAAAAACTGTTTTTT. Its translation: CATSRGGGKATNEKLFF.

The rearrangement uses TRBV27 and TRBJ1-2, with a weak D call TRBD1 (5 bases). The CDR3 runs to 15 residues. Trimming left V 6 bases short and J 6 bases short, with 20 bases between. Germline V gene sequence: CDR1 MNHEY, CDR2 SMNVEV (reference sequence). The CDR3 region is CASSPVGTRFNGYTF. For the CDR3, the DNA is TGTGCCAGCAGCCCTGTGGGGACTCGGTTCAATGGCTACACCTTC.

This chain connects TRBV13 to TRBJ2-3; 7 positions agree with TRBD1. The length of the CDR3 is 19 residues. V was pared by 3 bases and J by 6 bases, with 21 bases of the junction left unmatched. Looked up from germline, CDR1 is PRHDT and CDR2 is FYEKMQ (reference sequence). The CDR3 DNA reads as TGTGCCAGCAGCTTGGGACAGCAAGTCACCGAGTGGGCCCCGGATACGCAGTATTTT. This translates into CASSLGQQVTEWAPDTQYF.

This sequence joins TRBV19 and TRBJ2-2, with D possibly TRBD2 on 6 matching bases. CDR1 and CDR2 (germline): LNHDA, SQIVND (reference sequence). Trimming pared 4 bases from V and 2 bases from J, leaving 14 bases between. This CDR3 region has 16 residues. In DNA, the CDR3 is TGTGCCAGTAGTACACCTAGGAGGGGCAACACCGGGGAGCTGTTTTTT. Amino acid sequence: CASSTPRRGNTGELFF.

V is TRBV19 and J is TRBJ2-2, with 10 bases that match TRBD2. CDR1 and CDR2 from the germline V gene are LNHDA and SQIVND (reference sequence). The length of the CDR3 is 15 residues. Germline trimming cut 7 bases from V and 7 bases from J; bases unmatched to any gene: 9. The CDR3 protein is CASNRGLAGDGELFF. The CDR3 DNA reads TGTGCCAGTAATCGCGGGCTAGCGGGAGACGGGGAGCTGTTTTTT.

This clone turned up a few times. V gene TRBV11-1 combines with J gene TRBJ2-1; the match to TRBD2 covers 10 bases. The germline V gene encodes CDR1 SGHAT and CDR2 FQDESV (reference sequence). Losses at the gene ends were 2 bases for V and 7 bases for J; bases not matched to a gene: 8. The CDR3 has 16 residues. The CDR3 spells CASSLRGTSVPNEQFF. The CDR3 nucleotides are TGTGCCAGCAGCTTACGCGGGACTAGCGTGCCTAATGAGCAGTTCTTC.

This clone appeared a single time. V gene TRBV5-4 combines with J gene TRBJ1-2; D may be TRBD1 (5 bases). V lost 4 bases and J 7 bases, leaving 8 bases between the germline ends. The CDR3 loop spans 11 amino acids. In germline, CDR1 is SGHNT, CDR2 YYREEE (reference sequence). In DNA, the CDR3 is TGTGCCAGCAGCCCTGGGGCTGGCTACACCTTC. This sequence encodes CASSPGAGYTF.

This clone came up a few times. This chain connects TRBV27 to TRBJ1-6, with D perhaps TRBD1 (5 bases). CDR3 length: 14 residues. Germline V gene sequence: CDR1 MNHEY, CDR2 SMNVEV (reference sequence). The V end was cut by 3 bases, the J end by 10 bases, with 13 bases between. The DNA for the CDR3 is TGTGCCAGCAGTTTCATTCAGGGAGGCTCACCCCTCCACTTT. Translation gives CASSFIQGGSPLHF.

The genes are TRBV28 and TRBJ2-1; 8 bases are a match to TRBD1. Unmatched junction bases numbered 7, after V lost 5 bases and J lost 7 bases. This CDR3 is 14 amino acids long. The germline gives CDR1 MDHEN, CDR2 SYDVKM. As DNA, the CDR3 is TGTGCCAGCAGTCTCTCGACAGGGGTAAATGAGCAGTTCTTC. Amino acid sequence: CASSLSTGVNEQFF.

The chain has TRBV5-1 and TRBJ2-1, with TRBD1 matching over 7 bases. The CDR3 sequence is 14 residues long. CDR1 and CDR2 from the germline V gene are SGHRS and YFSETQ. The J segment lost 2 bases and the V segment lost 7 bases, leaving 6 bases of the junction unmatched. The CDR3 spells CASGRGQTYNEQFF. Here the CDR3 DNA reads TGCGCCAGCGGAAGGGGACAGACCTACAATGAGCAGTTCTTC.

This chain links TRBV7-2 with TRBJ1-1; tentative D call: TRBD1 (5 bases). The germline gives CDR1 SGHTA, CDR2 FQGNSA. Trimming took 1 base from V and 7 from J, leaving 16 bases between them. The CDR3 runs to 15 residues. In nucleotides, the CDR3 is TGTGCCAGCAGCTTAGAGACCGTAAGGGGCGGTGAAGCTTTCTTT. Amino acids: CASSLETVRGGEAFF. Full variable domain (outside the CDR3, taken from reference TRBV7-2 and TRBJ1-1): GAGVSQSPSNKVTEKGKDVELRCDPISGHTALYWYRQSLGQGLEFLIYFQGNSAPDKSGLPSDRFSAERTGGSVSTLTIQRTQQEDSAVYLCASSLETVRGGEAFFGQGTRLTVV.

The chain is built from TRBV14 and TRBJ2-1; 8 bases line up with TRBD2. CDR3 length: 14 amino acids. CDR1 and CDR2 from the germline V gene are SGHDN and FVKESK. V gave up 2 bases and J gave up 9 bases; unmatched junction bases: 6. CDR3 loop: CASSQSSGIGEQFF. The CDR3 bases are TGTGCCAGCAGCCAAAGTAGCGGGATTGGTGAGCAGTTCTTC.

This chain connects TRBV9 to TRBJ1-6; no clear D gene. V was clipped by 4 bases and J by 5 bases, with 7 bases between them. CDR1 and CDR2 (germline): SGDLS, YYNGEE. The CDR3 is 13 amino acids. The CDR3 protein is CASSTDNNSPLHF. CDR3 sequence (DNA): TGTGCCAGCAGCACCGACAATAATTCACCCCTCCACTTT.

V is TRBV5-4 and J is TRBJ2-1; 9 bases agree with TRBD2. From germline, CDR1 is SGHNT and CDR2 YYREEE (reference sequence). The CDR3 totals 16 residues. Losses at the gene ends were 4 bases for V and 0 bases for J; bases not matched to a gene: 5. CDR3 loop: CASSRLAESSYNEQFF. CDR3 nucleotides: TGTGCCAGCAGCAGACTAGCGGAGAGCTCCTACAATGAGCAGTTCTTC.

The chain has TRBV9 and TRBJ1-2; no firm D call. V was cut by 0 bases and J by 4 bases, with 10 bases left in between. The CDR3 has 14 amino acids. Germline V lookup: CDR1 SGDLS, CDR2 YYNGEE. The CDR3 region is CASSVEAVSYGYTF. CDR3 nucleotides: TGTGCCAGCAGCGTAGAAGCAGTTAGCTATGGCTACACCTTC.

The rearrangement joins TRBV19 to TRBJ1-5, with TRBD1 as a possible D gene (6 bases). The CDR3 has 14 residues. Germline V CDR1 and CDR2: LNHDA, SQIVND (reference sequence). Trimming removed 11 bases from V and 6 bases from J, with 20 bases in between. The CDR3 DNA reads TGTGCCCGCGGGGGGGCGGGGGCGGCTCAGCCCCAGCATTTT. It specifies CARGGAGAAQPQHF.

The genes are TRBV5-1 and TRBJ2-3; tentatively, D is TRBD2 (6 bases). V was cut by 0 bases and J by 5 bases, with 10 bases left in between. The CDR3 has 14 residues. Germline V gene sequence: CDR1 SGHRS, CDR2 YFSETQ. The CDR3 nucleotides are TGCGCCAGCAGCTTGGCGGGGGTACAAGATACGCAGTATTTT. As protein: CASSLAGVQDTQYF.

V and J are TRBV7-6 and TRBJ2-5; the match to TRBD2 covers 7 bases. CDR1 SGHVS and CDR2 FNYEAQ come from the germline V gene. The V gene end was trimmed by 3 bases and the J gene end by 2 bases; junction bases not matched to a gene: 6. The CDR3 totals 15 residues. The CDR3 protein is CASSFGAGNQETQYF. DNA of the CDR3: TGTGCCAGCAGCTTTGGAGCGGGGAATCAAGAGACCCAGTACTTC.